This T cell receptor (beta chain) originates from a study of cytomegalovirus exposure and HLA in healthy donors. Broader study findings: Upon later analysis, TCR association rates were observed to vary by HLA locus, being highest for DRB1 and lowest for HLA-C. Prediction of most subjects' HLA-A and HLA-B alleles by TCR beta sequences was reportedly accurate. Some V segments (TRBV6-2 and TRBV6-3 among them) were excluded as indistinguishable.

Note on this clone: What it binds is unknown.

Both 60 Vbeta primers and 13 Jbeta primers went into the PCR. Only in-frame clones appear in the TCRdb table, and some are missing; sequencing was by immunoSEQ multiplex PCR. The data show roughly 120,000 clones, approximately 68% seen once. The study sampled nominally healthy donors, though unrecorded immune exposures were likely. With 2 bases removed from V and 5 bases from J, the gap between germline ends came to 4 bases. CDR1 and CDR2 from the germline V gene are KGHSY and FQNENV. The CDR3 has 12 residues. This TCR derives from a man aged 30 to 39 in good health and CMV-seropositive. The chain joins TRBV16 to TRBJ1-5; no firm D call. The sequencing input was PBMCs. The CDR3 DNA reads TGTGCCAGCAGCCAAAGCGATCAGCCCCAGCATTTT. Its translation: CASSQSDQPQHF.